The 32 T cell receptor beta chains below all came from one sample that was sequenced in a study of T cell responses to AZD1222 COVID-19 vaccine (dated by TCRdb to 2020 to 2023). Interpreted using the paper, the time point label stands for: baseline before first vaccination. Library generation was performed with the immunoSEQ multiplex PCR assay. TCRdb mirrors the immuneACCESS table, restricted to in-frame sequences. Some clones are absent from its copies; in checked studies, under half trace to an unresolved V gene, and the reason for the others is unknown. A total of 100,000 to 150,000 clones appear in this sample, around 90% of them only once. The ten top clones hold 5% to 7.5% of the sample. Sequencing used peripheral blood, obtained on day 0 of AZD1222 vaccination. The receptors come from an adult in good health.

The chain couples TRBV19 to TRBJ1-6; D gene ambiguous. The V gene lost 5 bases and the J gene lost 1 base, with 9 bases spanning the gap. Germline V gene lookup returns CDR1 LNHDA and CDR2 SQIVND (reference sequence). The CDR3 has 15 amino acids. The CDR3 is CASSPRESYNSPLHF. The CDR3 DNA reads TGTGCCAGTAGTCCTAGGGAATCCTATAATTCACCCCTCCACTTT.

The chain joins TRBV2 to TRBJ2-5; D gene ambiguous. The V and J ends lost 3 bases and 7 bases respectively, with 12 bases between them. The CDR3 length is 13 residues. Germline CDR1 reads SNHLY; CDR2 reads FYNNEI. CDR3 amino acids: CASSDGAGWTQYF. The CDR3 coding sequence is TGTGCCAGCAGTGATGGTGCAGGCTGGACCCAGTACTTC. Together with reference TRBV2 and TRBJ2-5, the CDR3 gives the full variable domain: EPEVTQTPSHQVTQMGQEVILRCVPISNHLYFYWYRQILGQKVEFLVSFYNNEISEKSEIFDDQFSVERPDGSNFTLKIRSTKLEDSAMYFCASSDGAGWTQYFGPGTRLLVL.

The gene calls are TRBV7-2 and TRBJ2-7; maybe TRBD1 (6 bases). The CDR3 runs 14 residues. V shed 3 bases and J shed 1 base, with 10 bases lying between them. Per the germline V gene, CDR1 is SGHTA and CDR2 is FQGNSA. The CDR3 sequence: CASSFTGKSYEQYF. Written as DNA, the CDR3 is TGTGCCAGCAGCTTCACAGGGAAATCCTACGAGCAGTACTTC.

V gene TRBV12-3 or TRBV12-4 combines with J gene TRBJ2-7; no reliable D call. This CDR3 spans 12 amino acids. Trimming took off 3 bases at V and 4 bases at J, with 7 bases between the two ends. The DNA of the CDR3 is TGTGCCAGCAGTTTGTCCGGGTACGAGCAGTACTTC. This sequence encodes CASSLSGYEQYF.

The table lists this clone with a count of one. The CDR3 reads CASTKGGTQETQYF. The CDR3 nucleotides read TGTGCCAGCACCAAGGGGGGAACTCAAGAGACCCAGTACTTC. The V gene is TRBV5-8, the J gene TRBJ2-5; D may match TRBD1 or TRBD2 (6 bases each). From germline, CDR1 is SGHTS and CDR2 YDEGEE. The CDR3 contains 14 residues. V lost 6 bases and J 2 bases, leaving 14 bases between the germline ends. The full variable domain, with the rest looked up from reference TRBV5-8 and TRBJ2-5, is EAGVTQSPTHLIKTRGQQATLRCSPISGHTSVYWYQQALGLGLQFLLWYDEGEERNRGNFPPRFSGRQFPNYSSELNVNALELEDSALYLCASTKGGTQETQYFGPGTRLLVL.

This sequence joins TRBV2 and TRBJ1-1, with D maybe TRBD1 (5 bases). Trimming removed 8 bases at V and 11 bases at J, with 21 bases between. The CDR3 length is 13 residues. The germline CDR1 and CDR2 sequences are SNHLY and FYNNEI. The CDR3 loop is CASDGRGGVDAFF. CDR3 nucleotides: TGTGCCAGCGATGGACGGGGGGGAGTAGATGCTTTCTTT.

V gene TRBV30 combines with J gene TRBJ1-5; D is undetermined. CDR1 GTSNPN and CDR2 SVGIG come from the germline V gene (reference sequence). The CDR3 is 14 residues long. V lost 0 bases and J 4 bases, leaving 10 bases between the germline ends. The CDR3 reads CAWSVLEENQPQHF. The CDR3 DNA is TGTGCCTGGAGTGTACTTGAGGAGAATCAGCCCCAGCATTTT.

The chain joins TRBV5-1 to TRBJ2-7, with 8 bases aligning to TRBD2. Losses at the gene ends were 4 bases for V and 4 bases for J; bases not matched to a gene: 16. This CDR3 spans 17 amino acids. Germline V gives CDR1 SGHRS, CDR2 YFSETQ. The CDR3 region has the DNA TGCGCCAGCAGCACCCGGGGTAGCGGGGATTACCAGTACGAGCAGTACTTC. Protein sequence: CASSTRGSGDYQYEQYF. Drawing the rest from reference TRBV5-1 and TRBJ2-7, the complete variable domain is KAGVTQTPRYLIKTRGQQVTLSCSPISGHRSVSWYQQTPGQGLQFLFEYFSETQRNKGNFPGRFSGRQFSNSRSEMNVSTLELGDSALYLCASSTRGSGDYQYEQYFGPGTRLTVT.

The chain links TRBV7-9 to TRBJ1-6, with no clear D. Germline CDR1 SEHNR, CDR2 FQNEAQ (reference sequence). This CDR3 has 14 residues. V dropped 3 bases and J dropped 9 bases, with 12 bases sitting between them. The CDR3 here is CASSFEGLVSPLHF. The CDR3, as DNA: TGTGCCAGCAGCTTCGAGGGATTAGTTTCACCCCTCCACTTT.

This clone was picked up one time. The genes are TRBV2 and TRBJ1-3; 9 nucleotides align to TRBD1. The CDR3 sequence is 15 residues long. In germline, CDR1 is SNHLY, CDR2 FYNNEI. The junction had 7 bases not matched to a gene; V was cut back by 6 bases and J by 4 bases. The CDR3 is CASSEQGATGNTIYF. DNA of the CDR3: TGTGCCAGCAGCGAACAGGGGGCGACGGGAAACACCATATATTTT.

The chain is built from TRBV10-3 and TRBJ2-7; 8 nucleotides line up with TRBD1. There are 12 residues in the CDR3. V shed 4 bases, J shed 6 bases, and the junction held 2 bases outside the gene matches. Germline-derived CDR1 and CDR2 are ENHRY and SYGVKD. CDR3 bases: TGTGCCATCAGTGGGACAGGGACCGAGCAGTACTTC. This sequence encodes CAISGTGTEQYF.

Of note for this clone: This specimen includes other DNA sequences encoding the same CDR3. The rearrangement joins TRBV6-1 to TRBJ1-1; no reliable D call. Germline CDR1 reads MNHNS; CDR2 reads SASEGT. The CDR3 totals 13 residues. The V end lost 5 bases, the J end lost 2 bases, and 9 bases lay between the germline ends. The CDR3 bases are TGTGCCAGCAGTTCCCGGGGAAACACTGAAGCTTTCTTT. Translation gives CASSSRGNTEAFF.

The chain joins TRBV29-1 to TRBJ1-1; D possibly corresponds to TRBD1 (5 bases). Germline V gives CDR1 SQVTM, CDR2 ANQGSEA. V dropped 7 bases and J dropped 0 bases, with 18 bases sitting between them. CDR3 size: 15 residues. CDR3 nucleotide sequence: TGCAGCGCCCGGGGCAGGACTATGATGAACACTGAAGCTTTCTTT. Amino acids: CSARGRTMMNTEAFF.

The chain is built from TRBV7-9 and TRBJ1-6; D might be TRBD1 (5 bases). The V end was cut by 5 bases, the J end by 0 bases, with 14 bases between. Germline V gene data show CDR1 as SEHNR and CDR2 as FQNEAQ (reference sequence). The CDR3 has 17 residues. The CDR3 DNA sequence: TGTGCCAGCAGCCAAAACGTGGGGGGCTCCTATAATTCACCCCTCCACTTT. Amino acid sequence: CASSQNVGGSYNSPLHF.

The chain employs TRBV5-1 and TRBJ1-2; unclear D gene. The CDR3 spans 15 residues. V was trimmed by 3 bases and J by 4 bases, leaving 16 bases between them. The germline V gene encodes CDR1 SGHRS and CDR2 YFSETQ. This chain's CDR3 is CASSSPSAFSYGYTF. In DNA, the CDR3 is TGCGCCAGCAGCTCCCCGTCGGCATTCTCCTATGGCTACACCTTC.

Only one count was recorded for this clone. This chain links TRBV5-1 with TRBJ1-2; D gene unclear. This CDR3 is 15 amino acids long. The V gene lost 3 bases and the J gene lost 3 bases, with 15 bases spanning the gap. Germline assignment: CDR1 SGHRS and CDR2 YFSETQ. The DNA for the CDR3 is TGCGCCAGCAGCTCCGACCCAAACCAACACTATGGCTACACCTTC. This encodes CASSSDPNQHYGYTF.

The chain has TRBV18 and TRBJ1-1, with D unresolved. CDR1 is KGHSH and CDR2 is LQKENI in the germline V gene. V lost 3 bases and J lost 4, with 9 bases in between. This CDR3 has 13 amino acids. CDR3 coding DNA: TGTGCCAGCTCACCGGACGGAGCCACTGAAGCTTTCTTT. Protein sequence: CASSPDGATEAFF.

CDR3 in amino acids: CASSREVHYGYTF. Written as DNA, the CDR3 is TGTGCCAGCTCGCGGGAGGTGCACTATGGCTACACCTTC. This chain uses TRBV6-5 with TRBJ1-2; D is unresolved. V lost 8 bases and J 3 bases, leaving 13 bases between the germline ends. The CDR3 loop spans 13 amino acids. Germline V lookup: CDR1 MNHEY, CDR2 SVGAGI.

The J gene is TRBJ2-2, the V gene TRBV12-3 or TRBV12-4; D not certain. The CDR3 extends over 13 amino acids. V lost 3 bases and J 8 bases, leaving 10 bases between the germline ends. In DNA, the CDR3 is TGTGCCAGCAGTTTGGTGTTAGGAGGGGAGCTGTTTTTT. It encodes CASSLVLGGELFF.

V and J are TRBV5-1 and TRBJ1-2, with unresolved D. CDR1 and CDR2 (germline): SGHRS, YFSETQ. V lost 4 bases to trimming and J lost 4 bases, with 11 bases between them. This CDR3 is 13 amino acids long. The CDR3 DNA sequence: TGCGCCAGCAGCCCATCCTGGAGCTATGGCTACACCTTC. Translated, it gives CASSPSWSYGYTF. Full variable domain (rest looked up from reference TRBV5-1 and TRBJ1-2): KAGVTQTPRYLIKTRGQQVTLSCSPISGHRSVSWYQQTPGQGLQFLFEYFSETQRNKGNFPGRFSGRQFSNSRSEMNVSTLELGDSALYLCASSPSWSYGYTFGSGTRLTVV.

The gene calls are TRBV7-9 and TRBJ1-4; 7 bases are shared with TRBD1. This CDR3 has 15 amino acids. Trimming cost V 0 bases and J 6 bases; bases outside gene matches: 4. Germline CDR1 is SEHNR and CDR2 is FQNEAQ (reference sequence). The CDR3 nucleotides are TGTGCCAGCAGCTTAGCACAGGGGAGAGATGAAAAACTGTTTTTT. As protein: CASSLAQGRDEKLFF.

The J gene is TRBJ1-1, the V gene TRBV28; no clear D. Looked up from germline, CDR1 is MDHEN and CDR2 is SYDVKM. V gave up 4 bases and J gave up 1 base, with 10 bases separating them. This CDR3 region has 14 residues. DNA of the CDR3: TGTGCCAGCAGTTCGGCAGGCACGAACACTGAAGCTTTCTTT. Protein product: CASSSAGTNTEAFF.

This chain joins TRBV3-1 (or the pseudogene TRBV3-2) and TRBJ1-1; D remains ambiguous. The CDR3 has 14 amino acids. The germline V and J ends were trimmed by 6 bases and 5 bases, with 16 bases remaining between them. Germline-derived CDR1 and CDR2 are LGHDT and YNNKEL (reference sequence). CDR3 amino acids: CASSVSVGVTEAFF. For the CDR3, the DNA is TGTGCCAGCAGTGTCTCCGTCGGCGTGACTGAAGCTTTCTTT.

This rearrangement joins TRBV25-1 to TRBJ1-1; 8 bases are shared with TRBD1. CDR3 length: 18 amino acids. The V gene end was trimmed by 8 bases and the J gene end by 1 base; junction bases not matched to a gene: 18. Germline lookup yields CDR1 MGHDK and CDR2 SYGVNS. CDR3 residues: CASGELSRDRTKNTEAFF. The CDR3 DNA follows: TGTGCCAGCGGGGAATTGAGTCGGGACAGGACAAAGAACACTGAAGCTTTCTTT.

CDR3 in DNA: TGTGCCAGCTCACCACCGGAGGATGAGCAGTTCTTC. This codes for CASSPPEDEQFF. This chain connects TRBV18 to TRBJ2-1, with a weak D call TRBD2 (5 bases). CDR1 and CDR2 from the germline V gene are KGHSH and LQKENI. This CDR3 is 12 amino acids long. The ends were cut back, 0 bases at V and 8 bases at J, with 5 bases in the middle.

V gene TRBV7-9 combines with J gene TRBJ2-1; TRBD1 matches at 7 bases. The V gene's germline CDR1 is SEHNR and CDR2 FQNEAQ (reference sequence). J was trimmed by 2 bases and V by 5 bases; bases with no gene match: 6. CDR3 length equals 15 residues. In nucleotides, the CDR3 is TGTGCCAGCAGCACAGGGACAGTCCCCTACAATGAGCAGTTCTTC. Protein sequence: CASSTGTVPYNEQFF.

This chain uses TRBV5-1 with TRBJ2-1; 7 nucleotides match TRBD2. Germline V gene data show CDR1 as SGHRS and CDR2 as YFSETQ. This CDR3 is 16 amino acids long. Germline trimming cut 3 bases from V and 2 bases from J; bases unmatched to any gene: 8. CDR3 residues: CASSSGGYDAYNEQFF. As DNA, the CDR3 is TGCGCCAGCAGCTCCGGGGGGTACGACGCCTACAATGAGCAGTTCTTC.

V is TRBV5-1 and J is TRBJ2-7, with 10 bases fitting TRBD1. With V trimmed by 0 bases and J by 7 bases, 4 bases remained unmatched. Germline V CDR1 and CDR2: SGHRS, YFSETQ. The CDR3 extends over 14 amino acids. The CDR3 DNA follows: TGCGCCAGCAGCTTGGGCGGGGACAGGGGTGAGCAGTACTTC. This codes for CASSLGGDRGEQYF.

CDR3 nucleotide sequence: TGTGCCAGCTCACCACCAGTAGGGGCGATGAACACTGAAGCTTTCTTT. Its protein product is CASSPPVGAMNTEAFF. This chain links TRBV18 with TRBJ1-1, with D possibly matching TRBD1 (5 bases). CDR3 length: 16 residues. Germline assignment: CDR1 KGHSH and CDR2 LQKENI. Trimming cost V 0 bases and J 0 bases, with 11 bases left between them.

V is TRBV18 and J is TRBJ1-1; unclear D gene. Germline V lookup: CDR1 KGHSH, CDR2 LQKENI. Trimming took off 3 bases at V and 1 base at J, with 15 bases between the two ends. The CDR3 loop spans 16 amino acids. The CDR3 nucleotides are TGTGCCAGCTCACCCGCCTTAGGCAGTAAGAACACTGAAGCTTTCTTT. As protein: CASSPALGSKNTEAFF.

This sequence joins TRBV4-3 and TRBJ2-2; possible D gene TRBD1, 6 bases. The CDR3 extends over 14 amino acids. V was trimmed by 4 bases and J by 3 bases, leaving 9 bases between them. The germline V gene has CDR1 LGHNA and CDR2 YSLEER. CDR3 nucleotide sequence: TGCGCCAGCAGCCTACACAGGGACACCGGGGAGCTGTTTTTT. Protein product: CASSLHRDTGELFF.

The chain is built from TRBV19 and TRBJ1-2; TRBD1 agrees at 8 bases. The germline gives CDR1 LNHDA, CDR2 SQIVND (reference sequence). The CDR3 is 15 residues long. The trim removed 6 bases at V and 3 bases at J, leaving 9 bases unmatched. The CDR3 loop is CASRNQGATDYGYTF. CDR3 DNA: TGTGCCAGTAGAAATCAGGGGGCCACCGACTATGGCTACACCTTC.